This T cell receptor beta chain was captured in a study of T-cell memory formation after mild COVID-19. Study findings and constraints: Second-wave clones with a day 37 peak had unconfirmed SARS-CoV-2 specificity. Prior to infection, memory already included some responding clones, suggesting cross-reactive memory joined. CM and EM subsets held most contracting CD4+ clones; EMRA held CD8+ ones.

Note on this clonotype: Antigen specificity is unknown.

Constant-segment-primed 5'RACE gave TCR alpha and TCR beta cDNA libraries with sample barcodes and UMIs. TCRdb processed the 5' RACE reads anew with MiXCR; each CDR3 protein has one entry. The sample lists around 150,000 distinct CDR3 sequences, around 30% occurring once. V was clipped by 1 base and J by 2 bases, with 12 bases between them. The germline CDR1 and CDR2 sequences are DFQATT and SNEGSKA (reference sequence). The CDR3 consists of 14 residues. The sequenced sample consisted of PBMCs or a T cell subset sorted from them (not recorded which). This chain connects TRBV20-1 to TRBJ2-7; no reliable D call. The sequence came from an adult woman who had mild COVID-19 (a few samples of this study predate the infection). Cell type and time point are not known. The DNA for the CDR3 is TGCAGTGCTAGAGCTACCGGCCGTACCTACGAGCAGTACTTC. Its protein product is CSARATGRTYEQYF.